The 18 T cell receptor beta chains in this list originate from one sample, sequenced in a study of T cells in Graves' hyperthyroidism and ophthalmopathy. The TCR beta CDR3 regions underwent amplification using RNA transcripts as the source. The study used the HTBI primer set for a first-round RT-PCR of the TCR CDR3. TCRdb ran MiXCR on the multiplex PCR reads and lists one entry per CDR3 protein. The repertoire holds a few hundred thousand distinct CDR3 sequences, with approximately 15% as singletons. The specimen sequenced was blood. These receptors all stem from a woman in her 30s with Graves' hyperthyroidism.

This rearrangement joins TRBV6-1 to TRBJ2-7, with D possibly TRBD1 on 8 matching bases. Between the trimmed V and J ends, which lost 11 bases and 2 bases, there was a span of 16 bases. From germline, CDR1 is MNHNS and CDR2 SASEGT. This CDR3 region has 13 residues. The CDR3 region is CASGQGGTYEQYF. The CDR3 DNA is TGTGCCTCAGGACAGGGAGGGACCTACGAGCAGTACTTC.

The chain combines TRBV11-1 with TRBJ2-1, with TRBD1 matching 9 bases. Germline V gene sequence: CDR1 SGHAT, CDR2 FQDESV (reference sequence). The V and J ends lost 5 bases and 6 bases, in that order; junction bases with no gene match: 11. The CDR3 loop spans 16 amino acids. The chain's CDR3 is CASSHIGQGLVNEQFF. The CDR3 nucleotides are TGTGCCAGCAGCCATATAGGACAGGGGCTAGTCAATGAGCAGTTCTTC.

This clonotype was observed a handful of times. This chain links TRBV9 with TRBJ2-1, with 11 bases that match TRBD2. V lost 3 bases and J lost 7; bases outside the gene matches: 12. CDR1 SGDLS and CDR2 YYNGEE come from the germline V gene. This CDR3 has 17 residues. CDR3 region: CASSGPLAGDLRNEQFF. CDR3 DNA sequence: TGTGCCAGCAGCGGACCACTAGCGGGAGATCTGAGAAATGAGCAGTTCTTC.

This clonotype was found many times. The chain is built from TRBV12-3 or TRBV12-4 and TRBJ2-1; D may be TRBD2 (5 bases). The germline V and J ends were trimmed by 8 bases and 1 base, with 12 bases remaining between them. The CDR3 is 14 residues long. CDR3 loop: CASGWGESYNEQFF. The CDR3 DNA is TGTGCCAGCGGGTGGGGAGAATCCTACAATGAGCAGTTCTTC.

This clonotype was picked up many times. The J gene is TRBJ2-3, the V gene TRBV18; D gene uncertain. The CDR3 is made up of 15 amino acids. Per germline, CDR1 KGHSH and CDR2 LQKENI. Trimming stripped 0 bases from V and 0 bases from J, with 7 bases between. Written as DNA, the CDR3 is TGTGCCAGCTCACCACCCCAAACTAGCACAGATACGCAGTATTTT. Translating it yields CASSPPQTSTDTQYF.

This clonotype came up many times. The V gene is TRBV20-1, the J gene TRBJ2-1, with D perhaps TRBD1 (5 bases). Trimming took off 6 bases at V and 4 bases at J, with 10 bases between the two ends. This CDR3 is 12 amino acids long. Germline V gene data show CDR1 as DFQATT and CDR2 as SNEGSKA (reference sequence). CDR3 protein: CSARRQYNEQFF. CDR3 DNA: TGCAGTGCGCGCAGACAGTACAATGAGCAGTTCTTC.

Ten or more counts support this clonotype. This rearrangement joins TRBV29-1 to TRBJ2-1; 11 bases match TRBD2. This CDR3 comprises 17 residues. With V trimmed by 2 bases and J by 5 bases, 11 bases remained unmatched. Germline values: CDR1 SQVTM, CDR2 ANQGSEA. CDR3 bases: TGCAGCGTTGAAACTACGCAAGGGACTAGCGGTAACAATGAGCAGTTCTTC. The encoded protein is CSVETTQGTSGNNEQFF.

This clonotype has at least ten counts. This chain links TRBV27 with TRBJ2-1; D possibly corresponds to TRBD2 (7 bases). Germline assignment: CDR1 MNHEY and CDR2 SMNVEV (reference sequence). The CDR3 runs 13 residues. V was trimmed by 7 bases and J by 4 bases, leaving 11 bases between them. The CDR3 nucleotides read TGTGCCAGCAAGGGGGGGACTTACAATGAGCAGTTCTTC. The encoded protein is CASKGGTYNEQFF.

This rearrangement joins TRBV20-1 to TRBJ1-5; D is perhaps TRBD1 (5 bases). V dropped 0 bases and J dropped 3 bases, with 18 bases sitting between them. This CDR3 comprises 17 residues. Germline lookup yields CDR1 DFQATT and CDR2 SNEGSKA (reference sequence). CDR3 nucleotides: TGCAGTGCTAGAGACGCCAGGAGGGGACCCTTCAATCAGCCCCAGCATTTT. As protein: CSARDARRGPFNQPQHF.

This clonotype was recorded many times. For the CDR3, the DNA is TGTGCCAGCAGTTTATCTGGGGGCCGGGATCAGCCCCAGCATTTT. Its protein product is CASSLSGGRDQPQHF. J is TRBJ1-5 and V is TRBV12-3 or TRBV12-4; D perhaps matches TRBD1 (6 bases). This CDR3 region has 15 residues. V shed 2 bases and J shed 5 bases, with 13 bases lying between them.

The chain recombines TRBV11-2 with TRBJ1-1, with D tentatively TRBD1 (5 bases). Germline lookup yields CDR1 SGHAT and CDR2 FQNNGV. The CDR3 has 14 residues. V was trimmed by 4 bases and J by 8 bases, leaving 17 bases between them. This CDR3 reads CASSSITGTVEAFF. CDR3 DNA: TGTGCCAGCAGCTCCATAACTGGGACCGTCGAAGCTTTCTTT.

The chain links TRBV30 to TRBJ1-2; TRBD1 agrees at 7 bases. Germline loops: CDR1 GTSNPN, CDR2 SVGIG (reference sequence). The CDR3 length is 12 residues. V shed 2 bases, J shed 7 bases, and the junction held 4 bases outside the gene matches. The CDR3 loop is CAWSPGQAGYTF. Here the CDR3 DNA reads TGTGCCTGGAGTCCCGGACAGGCTGGCTACACCTTC.

At least ten counts were recorded for this clonotype. The chain has TRBV5-1 and TRBJ2-5; 12 positions match TRBD2. The CDR3 has 16 amino acids. CDR1 is SGHRS and CDR2 is YFSETQ in the germline V gene. Germline trimming cut 0 bases from V and 1 base from J; bases unmatched to any gene: 1. The CDR3, as DNA: TGCGCCAGCAGCTTGGGGACTAGCGGGATCCAAGAGACCCAGTACTTC. As protein: CASSLGTSGIQETQYF.

At least ten counts were recorded for this clonotype. The chain joins TRBV12-3 or TRBV12-4 to TRBJ1-1; D unclear. Trimming cost V 1 base and J 6 bases, with 6 bases left between them. CDR3 length: 12 amino acids. In nucleotides, the CDR3 is TGTGCCAGCAGTTTAGTTGGGGCTGAAGCTTTCTTT. This encodes CASSLVGAEAFF.

The chain uses TRBV19 and TRBJ2-3; D is ambiguous. The CDR3 is 14 amino acids. V shed 3 bases and J shed 0 bases, with 7 bases lying between them. Germline CDR1 is LNHDA and CDR2 is SQIVND (reference sequence). The CDR3 nucleotides read TGTGCCAGTAGTATCCGTCCGAGCACAGATACGCAGTATTTT. Amino acids: CASSIRPSTDTQYF.

This clonotype was counted between two and nine times. The V call is TRBV19, the J call TRBJ2-7; the D gene is possibly TRBD2 (5 bases). This CDR3 has 14 residues. Germline V CDR1 and CDR2: LNHDA, SQIVND (reference sequence). Trimming removed 9 bases at V and 2 bases at J, with 17 bases between. The CDR3 sequence: CASKGLHGTYEQYF. The CDR3 coding sequence is TGTGCCAGCAAGGGCCTACACGGGACCTACGAGCAGTACTTC.

The chain combines TRBV20-1 with TRBJ2-2; D may be TRBD2 (6 bases). V was clipped by 1 base and J by 2 bases, with 8 bases between them. CDR3 length: 14 amino acids. CDR1 and CDR2 from the germline V gene are DFQATT and SNEGSKA (reference sequence). CDR3 amino acids: CSARAGGNTGELFF. In nucleotides, the CDR3 is TGCAGTGCTAGAGCCGGGGGTAACACCGGGGAGCTGTTTTTT.

This clonotype came up many times. This chain uses TRBV12-3 or TRBV12-4 with TRBJ2-3; 10 bases are shared with TRBD2. Trimming took 2 bases from V and 10 from J; bases not matched to a gene: 9. This CDR3 contains 15 residues. Here the CDR3 reads CASSLLASGSKAQYF. As DNA, the CDR3 is TGTGCCAGCAGTTTATTGGCTAGCGGGAGTAAGGCGCAGTATTTT.